The clone carrying this T cell receptor beta chain was counted only a few times. Its target is unknown. Then a second PCR, running about 6 to 11 cycles, was carried out with a sample-barcoded 5' primer and a J-beta primer mix. Each cDNA molecule received a tag from a template-switch adaptor that had 12 random nucleotides. A minimum of 2.5 million CDR3-containing paired-end reads was obtained for each sample. Each CDR3 protein gets one entry after TCRdb re-called the 5' RACE reads with MiXCR. This table has some 700,000 distinct CDR3 sequences, 22% appearing once. This entry belongs to a study of blood T cells in healthy people across ages. Study results and caveats: In these data, TCR beta diversity tracked strongly with naive T cell percentage. Donor CMV status was unknown, possibly confounding expanded clonotype changes.

The CDR3 loop spans 12 amino acids. The V end lost 6 bases, the J end lost 7 bases, and 10 bases lay between the germline ends. CDR1 and CDR2 (germline): ENHRY, SYGVKD. The sample taken for sequencing was blood. The rearrangement links TRBV10-3 to TRBJ2-1; tentatively, D is TRBD1 (6 bases). The source of this sequence is a man between 65 and 80 years old in good health. The CDR3 region is CAISSGANEQFF. The DNA of the CDR3 is TGTGCCATCAGCTCAGGGGCGAATGAGCAGTTCTTC.